This TCR beta chain was observed in a study of T-cell memory formation after mild COVID-19 (dated by TCRdb to about 2021). With respect to the entire study: TCR sequence clusters from the two donors were largely donor specific. T-cell clones expanding and contracting after mild COVID-19 in two donors were tracked by longitudinal TCRalpha and TCRbeta repertoire sequencing. The cohort comprised two young, previously healthy adult volunteers, one female and one male.

V is shortened by 5 bases, J by 9 bases, and the region joining them spans 13 bases. The germline V gene yields SGHTA for CDR1 and FQGNSA for CDR2. The CDR3, cysteine through phenylalanine, is 12 amino acids long. The sequence is cut down to CDR3 DNA, 36 bases in frame from base 1. Overall study outcomes, separate from this receptor: Whether the second-wave clones peaking on day 37 were SARS-CoV-2 specific was not confirmed. Clones contracting from day 15 to 85 had balanced CD4/CD8 phenotypes, while a second wave expanding from day 15 to 37 was biased towards CD4+. Contracting CD4+ clones appeared mostly in the CM and EM memory subsets, whereas CD8+ clones were enriched in EMRA. The detection of some responding clones in pre-infection memory suggests that pre-existing cross-reactive memory T cells joined the SARS-CoV-2 response. Only a couple of mild cases were covered by the study, and larger cohorts that include severe cases with pre-infection samples were considered necessary.

The sequencer was an Illumina NovaSeq 6000. Using 5'RACE with constant-segment primers, TCRalpha and TCRbeta cDNA libraries were constructed, with sample barcodes and unique molecular identifiers added in the process. Trizol reagent was used to extract RNA from every sample. Libraries were amplified in two PCR steps, with a second sample barcode and Illumina TruSeq adapters added in the second step. Sequencing of libraries was performed on an Illumina NovaSeq with 2 x 150 bp paired-end reads. Regarding the original processing steps: With migec v1.2.7, reads were demultiplexed and then collapsed into UMI-guided consensus sequences. Using mixcr v2.1.11, UMI consensuses were aligned to TRA and TRB V and J templates and then assembled into clonotypes. Expanded or contracted clonotypes were those called significant by both edgeR and NoisET, with noise models trained on biological replicates. For edgeR calls, a false discovery rate-adjusted p below 0.01 and a log2 fold-change threshold of 1 were applied. As an exploratory analysis of dynamics, PCA with hierarchical clustering was applied to max-normalized trajectories of the 1000 most abundant clonotypes. Each responding clone was given a CD4 or CD8 phenotype based on the CD4+ and CD8+ repertoires, which had been sequenced separately. TCRdb trimmed the raw reads at Q25, called clones with MiXCR and kept productive beta chains. Rows are unified per CDR3 protein, each entry keeping the most common DNA and genes. The authors' filters were not applied to this entry. The sample table holds 300,000 or so distinct CDR3 sequences, of which about a sixth were seen once. Of the sample, about a fifth is held by the ten largest clones.

PBMCs were isolated by Ficoll-Paque density gradient centrifugation. On this clonotype itself: No antigen is known for it. No much larger clone exists at a distance of one base, and base qualities are not known.

The sequence derives from a young man who had mild COVID-19 (a few samples of this study predate the infection). The sample titles of this study are shuffled in the database, so cell type and time point are left out; the donor was told from shared clones. Sequencing was carried out using PBMCs or a T cell subset sorted from them (not recorded which). The chain joins TRBV7-2 to TRBJ1-2, with a tentative D gene TRBD1 over 6 matching bases. The nucleotide sequence reads TGTGCCAGCAGCAACAGGGACACCCGCTACACCTTC. Its product reads: CASSNRDTRYTF.